The next 20 T cell receptor beta chains were all read from a single sample in a study of blood T cell repertoires in COVID-19. Measured with immunoSEQ multiplex PCR; TCRdb has only the in-frame clones, and not every one. The table records some 250,000 clones, about 86% of them present only once. The material sequenced was peripheral blood. These receptors originate from a man in his thirties or forties with active or convalescent COVID-19.

This clone was counted between two and nine times. The genes are TRBV4-2 and TRBJ1-4; D may be TRBD1 (6 bases). This CDR3 is 16 amino acids long. CDR1 is LGHNA and CDR2 is YNFKEQ in the germline V gene. Trimming cost V 0 bases and J 7 bases, with 15 bases left between them. The CDR3 is CASSQDFRGGTEKLFF. The CDR3 DNA reads as TGTGCCAGCAGCCAAGATTTCAGGGGTGGGACTGAAAAACTGTTTTTT.

This chain joins TRBV6-5 and TRBJ1-1, with TRBD1 matching over 8 bases. V gave up 0 bases and J gave up 1 base; unmatched junction bases: 1. Germline-derived CDR1 and CDR2 are MNHEY and SVGAGI. This CDR3 comprises 15 residues. The CDR3 DNA reads TGTGCCAGCAGTTACTCCGGACAGGGGAACACTGAAGCTTTCTTT. Protein: CASSYSGQGNTEAFF.

The chain combines TRBV11-2 with TRBJ2-7; 8 bases fit TRBD1. The CDR3 extends over 15 amino acids. J lost 1 base, V lost 4 bases, and 6 bases had no gene match. The germline V gene encodes CDR1 SGHAT and CDR2 FQNNGV. The CDR3 coding sequence is TGTGCCAGCAGCTGGGACCGGGACAGGTCCTACGAGCAGTACTTC. As protein: CASSWDRDRSYEQYF.

The genes are TRBV19 and TRBJ2-1; the match to TRBD2 covers 8 bases. Losses at the gene ends were 8 bases for V and 3 bases for J; bases not matched to a gene: 6. This CDR3 is built from 14 residues. Germline CDR1 LNHDA, CDR2 SQIVND (reference sequence). The CDR3 here is CASLSGGGYNEQFF. The CDR3 nucleotides read TGTGCCAGTTTAAGCGGGGGTGGCTACAATGAGCAGTTCTTC. The variable domain in full, completed from reference TRBV19 and TRBJ2-1, reads DGGITQSPKYLFRKEGQNVTLSCEQNLNHDAMYWYRQDPGQGLRLIYYSQIVNDFQKGDIAEGYSVSREKKESFPLTVTSAQKNPTAFYLCASLSGGGYNEQFFGPGTRLTVL.

The chain uses TRBV29-1 and TRBJ1-2, with TRBD1 identical over 7 bases. The J segment lost 0 bases and the V segment lost 4 bases, leaving 5 bases of the junction unmatched. This CDR3 contains 14 residues. Germline CDR1 and CDR2: SQVTM and ANQGSEA. The CDR3 DNA is TGCAGCGTTGTAGGGACAGAAGCTAACTATGGCTACACCTTC. This encodes CSVVGTEANYGYTF. Full variable domain (outside the CDR3, taken from reference TRBV29-1 and TRBJ1-2): SAVISQKPSRDICQRGTSLTIQCQVDSQVTMMFWYRQQPGQSLTLIATANQGSEATYESGFVIDKFPISRPNLTFSTLTVSNMSPEDSSIYLCSVVGTEANYGYTFGSGTRLTVV.

This clone came up once. The rearrangement joins TRBV27 to TRBJ2-7; 9 positions match TRBD2. The length of the CDR3 is 15 residues. Trimming took 4 bases from V and 2 from J; bases not matched to a gene: 6. In germline, CDR1 is MNHEY, CDR2 SMNVEV (reference sequence). The CDR3 nucleotides read TGTGCCAGCAGTTCACCTAGCGGGGCAACCTACGAGCAGTACTTC. Translating gives CASSSPSGATYEQYF.

This rearrangement joins TRBV5-4 to TRBJ2-5; 7 bases fit TRBD1. V shed 3 bases, J shed 4 bases, and the junction held 6 bases outside the gene matches. The CDR3 spans 14 residues. The germline V gene encodes CDR1 SGHNT and CDR2 YYREEE (reference sequence). The CDR3 loop is CASSSPDRRETQYF. As DNA, the CDR3 is TGTGCCAGCAGCTCGCCGGACAGGAGAGAGACCCAGTACTTC. The whole variable domain, remainder taken from reference TRBV5-4 and TRBJ2-5, is ETGVTQSPTHLIKTRGQQVTLRCSSQSGHNTVSWYQQALGQGPQFIFQYYREEENGRGNFPPRFSGLQFPNYSSELNVNALELDDSALYLCASSSPDRRETQYFGPGTRLLVL.

The V and J genes are TRBV6-5 and TRBJ1-2; 12 bases line up with TRBD1. From germline, CDR1 is MNHEY and CDR2 SVGAGI. V lost 6 bases to trimming and J lost 2 bases; unmatched junction nucleotides: 4. This CDR3 is 15 amino acids long. The CDR3 DNA follows: TGTGCCAGCAGAGGGGACAGGGGGCTAAACTATGGCTACACCTTC. The encoded protein is CASRGDRGLNYGYTF.

Written as DNA, the CDR3 is TGTGCCAACCAACAGGGGAACACTGAAGCTTTCTTT. Translated, it gives CANQQGNTEAFF. This chain connects TRBV6-4 to TRBJ1-1; TRBD1 is a possible D gene (6 bases). V dropped 10 bases and J dropped 1 base, with 10 bases sitting between them. Germline assignment: CDR1 MRHNA and CDR2 SNTAGT. The CDR3 totals 12 residues.

This chain connects TRBV5-1 to TRBJ2-1; perhaps TRBD2 as D (6 bases). This CDR3 is built from 14 residues. Germline lookup yields CDR1 SGHRS and CDR2 YFSETQ. V shed 2 bases and J shed 8 bases, with 14 bases lying between them. The CDR3 DNA is TGCGCCAGCAGCTTTGCGGGACTGATTGATGAGCAGTTCTTC. Protein product: CASSFAGLIDEQFF.

The chain joins TRBV7-2 to TRBJ2-7; D is possibly TRBD2 (7 bases). Germline loops: CDR1 SGHTA, CDR2 FQGNSA. This CDR3 spans 15 amino acids. The ends were cut back, 1 base at V and 4 bases at J, with 14 bases in the middle. The CDR3 coding sequence is TGTGCCAGCAGCTTAGAAGGGGGGGGCTTATACGAGCAGTACTTC. Its protein product is CASSLEGGGLYEQYF.

The rearrangement links TRBV5-4 to TRBJ2-7; 8 nucleotides line up with TRBD2. The junction had 6 bases not matched to a gene; V was cut back by 0 bases and J by 7 bases. The CDR3 contains 14 residues. Germline V gives CDR1 SGHNT, CDR2 YYREEE (reference sequence). The CDR3 DNA reads TGTGCCAGCAGCTTGGCGTTAGCGGGACCTGAGCAGTACTTC. Its translation is CASSLALAGPEQYF.

The chain recombines TRBV3-1 (or the pseudogene TRBV3-2) with TRBJ2-7; the D is unclear. CDR1 and CDR2 (germline): LGHDT, YNNKEL (reference sequence). With 4 bases removed from V and 6 bases from J, the gap between germline ends came to 10 bases. This CDR3 spans 12 amino acids. The chain's CDR3 is CASSPIGGEQYF. The CDR3, as DNA: TGTGCCAGCAGCCCTATAGGCGGCGAGCAGTACTTC.

This clone appeared a single time. The chain carries TRBV28 and TRBJ1-1, with D possibly matching TRBD1 (6 bases). Germline values: CDR1 MDHEN, CDR2 SYDVKM. The V and J ends lost 6 bases and 1 base respectively, with 12 bases between them. This CDR3 has 14 amino acids. Written as DNA, the CDR3 is TGTGCCAGCAGACCCGGGACACAGAACACTGAAGCTTTCTTT. Encoded protein: CASRPGTQNTEAFF.

In its sample, this clone was seen once. The genes are TRBV15 and TRBJ1-1; 7 nucleotides match TRBD1. V lost 1 base and J lost 8; bases outside the gene matches: 4. The germline CDR1 and CDR2 sequences are LNHNV and YYDKDF (reference sequence). This CDR3 has 13 residues. DNA for the CDR3: TGTGCCACCAGCAGAGTCCAGGGGGTGGAAGCTTTCTTT. Encoded protein: CATSRVQGVEAFF.

Ten or more counts support this clone. This chain links TRBV6-5 with TRBJ2-1; no clear D. The CDR3 spans 15 residues. CDR1 is MNHEY, CDR2 SVGAGI, per germline. The V and J ends lost 5 bases and 0 bases respectively, with 11 bases between them. The CDR3 loop is CASSTVKSSYNEQFF. In nucleotides, the CDR3 is TGTGCCAGCAGTACAGTGAAGAGCTCCTACAATGAGCAGTTCTTC.

The V and J genes are TRBV7-8 and TRBJ2-3; a possible D gene is TRBD2 (5 bases). V was shortened by 2 bases and J by 4 bases, with 7 bases between the two germline ends. Germline V CDR1 and CDR2: SGHVS, FQNEAQ. There are 13 residues in the CDR3. CDR3 region: CASSLPGADTQYF. The CDR3 coding sequence is TGTGCCAGCAGCTTACCCGGGGCAGATACGCAGTATTTT.

The chain uses TRBV27 and TRBJ2-3, with 9 bases lining up with TRBD2. The CDR3 extends over 15 amino acids. CDR1 and CDR2 (germline): MNHEY, SMNVEV (reference sequence). V dropped 3 bases and J dropped 4; count of bases not matched to a gene: 5. The DNA of the CDR3 is TGTGCCAGCAGTTTGCTGGCGGGGGGGCCAGATACGCAGTATTTT. Protein product: CASSLLAGGPDTQYF.

The chain combines TRBV12-5 with TRBJ2-6, with 7 bases fitting TRBD1. This CDR3 is built from 17 residues. V shed 1 base, J shed 0 bases, and the junction held 3 bases outside the gene matches. Germline V lookup: CDR1 LGHNT, CDR2 FRNRAP. This CDR3 is CASGLEQGSSGANVLTF. The DNA for the CDR3 is TGTGCTAGTGGTTTGGAACAGGGGAGCTCTGGGGCCAACGTCCTGACTTTC. The complete variable domain, with remaining parts taken from reference TRBV12-5 and TRBJ2-6, reads DARVTQTPRHKVTEMGQEVTMRCQPILGHNTVFWYRQTMMQGLELLAYFRNRAPLDDSGMPKDRFSAEMPDATLATLKIQPSEPRDSAVYFCASGLEQGSSGANVLTFGAGSRLTVL.

The rearrangement links TRBV4-1 to TRBJ1-1; 7 bases map to TRBD1. Looked up from germline, CDR1 is MGHRA and CDR2 is YSYEKL. Germline trimming cut 0 bases from V and 1 base from J; bases unmatched to any gene: 8. The CDR3 has 17 amino acids. For the CDR3, the DNA is TGCGCCAGCAGCCAAGATCTCCTCGGGACAGCGAACACTGAAGCTTTCTTT. It is translated as CASSQDLLGTANTEAFF.